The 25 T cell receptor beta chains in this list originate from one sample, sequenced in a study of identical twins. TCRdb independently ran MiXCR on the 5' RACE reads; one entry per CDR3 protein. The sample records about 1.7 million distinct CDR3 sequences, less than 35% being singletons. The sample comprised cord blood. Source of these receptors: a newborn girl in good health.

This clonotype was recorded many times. CDR3 protein: CASSQSANYGYTF. In DNA, the CDR3 is TGTGCCAGCAGCCAGAGTGCTAACTATGGCTACACCTTC. The chain recombines TRBV3-1 with TRBJ1-2; the D is unclear. The CDR3 extends over 13 amino acids. Germline V CDR1 and CDR2: LGHDT, YNNKEL (reference sequence). V was clipped by 3 bases and J by 0 bases, with 5 bases between them. Complete variable domain (other parts from reference TRBV3-1 and TRBJ1-2): DTAVSQTPKYLVTQMGNDKSIKCEQNLGHDTMYWYKQDSKKFLKIMFSYNNKELIINETVPNRFSPKSPDKAHLNLHINSLELGDSAVYFCASSQSANYGYTFGSGTRLTVV.

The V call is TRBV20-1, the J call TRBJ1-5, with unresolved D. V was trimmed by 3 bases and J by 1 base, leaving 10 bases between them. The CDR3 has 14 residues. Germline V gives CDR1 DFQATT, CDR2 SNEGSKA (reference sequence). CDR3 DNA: TGCAGTGCTAGCCCGGGGTCGAGCAATCAGCCCCAGCATTTT. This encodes CSASPGSSNQPQHF.

The CDR3 coding sequence is TGTGCCAGCAGCTCCATACAGGGTTCGCAGTATTTT. It yields the protein CASSSIQGSQYF. The V and J genes are TRBV7-9 and TRBJ2-3, with D possibly being TRBD1 (6 bases). Per germline, CDR1 SEHNR and CDR2 FQNEAQ (reference sequence). This CDR3 contains 12 residues. The V end lost 4 bases, the J end lost 10 bases, and 12 bases lay between the germline ends. The variable domain in full, with the rest retrieved from reference TRBV7-9 and TRBJ2-3, is DTGVSQNPRHKITKRGQNVTFRCDPISEHNRLYWYRQTLGQGPEFLTYFQNEAQLEKSRLLSDRFSAERPKGSFSTLEIQRTEQGDSAMYLCASSSIQGSQYFGPGTRLTVL.

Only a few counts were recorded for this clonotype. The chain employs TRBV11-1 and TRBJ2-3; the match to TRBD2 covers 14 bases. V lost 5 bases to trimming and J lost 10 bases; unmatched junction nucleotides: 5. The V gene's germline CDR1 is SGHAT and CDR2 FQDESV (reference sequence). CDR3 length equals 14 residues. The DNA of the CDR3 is TGTGCCAGCAGCGAGGGACTAGCGGGGGTCTCGCAGTATTTT. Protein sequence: CASSEGLAGVSQYF.

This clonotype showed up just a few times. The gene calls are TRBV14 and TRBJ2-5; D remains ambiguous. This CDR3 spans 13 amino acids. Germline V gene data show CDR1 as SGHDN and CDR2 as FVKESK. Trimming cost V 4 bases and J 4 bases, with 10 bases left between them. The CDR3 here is CASSPQIAETQYF. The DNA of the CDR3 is TGTGCCAGCAGCCCCCAAATCGCAGAGACCCAGTACTTC.

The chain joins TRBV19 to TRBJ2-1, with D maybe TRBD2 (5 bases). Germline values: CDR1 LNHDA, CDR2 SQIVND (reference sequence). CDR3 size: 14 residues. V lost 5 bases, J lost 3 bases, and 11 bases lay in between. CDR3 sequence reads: CASSASPHYNEQFF. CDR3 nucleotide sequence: TGTGCCAGTAGTGCTAGCCCTCACTACAATGAGCAGTTCTTC.

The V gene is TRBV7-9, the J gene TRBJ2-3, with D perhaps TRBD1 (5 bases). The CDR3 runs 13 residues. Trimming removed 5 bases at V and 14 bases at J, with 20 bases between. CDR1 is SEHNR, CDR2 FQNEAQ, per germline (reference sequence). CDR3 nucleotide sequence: TGTGCCAGCAGCCTCCACGAAGGGGTTATGGGGTATTTT. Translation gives CASSLHEGVMGYF.

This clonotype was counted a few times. The CDR3 loop is CASKGQFYEQYF. CDR3 coding DNA: TGTGCCAGCAAGGGACAGTTCTACGAGCAGTACTTC. The chain combines TRBV6-6 with TRBJ2-7, with TRBD1 matching over 7 bases. After removal of 7 bases from V and 3 bases from J, the junction contained 3 bases not matched to a gene. The CDR3 has 12 residues. Germline CDR1 is MNHNY and CDR2 is SVGAGI (reference sequence).

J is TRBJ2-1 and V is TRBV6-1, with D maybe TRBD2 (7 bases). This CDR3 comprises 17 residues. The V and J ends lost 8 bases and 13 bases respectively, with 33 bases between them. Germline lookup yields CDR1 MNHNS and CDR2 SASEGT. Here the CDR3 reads CASCPRGGGLRKETQFF. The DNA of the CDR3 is TGTGCCAGCTGCCCCCGGGGAGGGGGATTGAGAAAAGAGACCCAGTTCTTC.

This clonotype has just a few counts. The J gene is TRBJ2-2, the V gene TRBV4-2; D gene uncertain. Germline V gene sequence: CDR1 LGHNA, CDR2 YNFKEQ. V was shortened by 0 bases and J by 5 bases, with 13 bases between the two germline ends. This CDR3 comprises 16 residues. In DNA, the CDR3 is TGTGCCAGCAGCCAAGAGAGAGTAGCCCAGACCGGGGAGCTGTTTTTT. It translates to CASSQERVAQTGELFF.

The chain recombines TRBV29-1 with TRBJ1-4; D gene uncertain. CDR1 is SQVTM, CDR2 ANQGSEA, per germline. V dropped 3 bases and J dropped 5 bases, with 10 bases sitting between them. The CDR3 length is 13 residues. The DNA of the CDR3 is TGCAGCGTTGACCGCCTTCCGAATGAAAAACTGTTTTTT. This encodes CSVDRLPNEKLFF.

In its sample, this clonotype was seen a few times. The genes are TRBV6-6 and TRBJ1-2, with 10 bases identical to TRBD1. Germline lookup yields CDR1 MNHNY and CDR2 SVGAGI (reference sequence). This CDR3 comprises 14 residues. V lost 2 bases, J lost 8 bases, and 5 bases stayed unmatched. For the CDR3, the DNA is TGTGCCAGCAGTTACACCGGGACAGGGGAGGGCTACACCTTC. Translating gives CASSYTGTGEGYTF.

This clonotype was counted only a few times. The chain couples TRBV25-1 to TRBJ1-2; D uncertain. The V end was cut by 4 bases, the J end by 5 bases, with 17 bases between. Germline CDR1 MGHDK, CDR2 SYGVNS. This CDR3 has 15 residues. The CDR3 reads CASSGSLGYTYGYTF. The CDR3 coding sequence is TGTGCCAGCAGTGGTTCCCTAGGTTATACTTATGGCTACACCTTC.

The CDR3 loop reads CSARDRGGAGTEAFF. As DNA, the CDR3 is TGCAGTGCTAGAGATCGAGGAGGGGCGGGCACTGAAGCTTTCTTT. The chain is built from TRBV20-1 and TRBJ1-1; tentatively, D is TRBD1 (5 bases). The CDR3 contains 15 residues. The germline V gene has CDR1 DFQATT and CDR2 SNEGSKA (reference sequence). Trimming stripped 0 bases from V and 4 bases from J, with 15 bases between.

The CDR3 DNA follows: TGTGCCAGCAGCCCGTCAAAACTAGCGGGACTCGAAAACATTCAGTACTTC. Translating gives CASSPSKLAGLENIQYF. The chain combines TRBV4-2 with TRBJ2-4; 10 nucleotides agree with TRBD2. The length of the CDR3 is 17 residues. The V segment lost 4 bases and the J segment 5 bases; nucleotides outside the gene matches: 11. Germline lookup yields CDR1 LGHNA and CDR2 YNFKEQ.

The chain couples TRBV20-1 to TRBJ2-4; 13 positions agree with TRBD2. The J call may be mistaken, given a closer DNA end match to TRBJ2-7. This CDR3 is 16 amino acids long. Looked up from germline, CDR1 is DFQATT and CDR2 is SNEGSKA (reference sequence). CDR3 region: CSARTSGRPLFYEQYF. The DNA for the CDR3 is TGCAGTGCTAGGACTAGCGGGAGGCCGCTTTTCTACGAGCAGTACTTC.

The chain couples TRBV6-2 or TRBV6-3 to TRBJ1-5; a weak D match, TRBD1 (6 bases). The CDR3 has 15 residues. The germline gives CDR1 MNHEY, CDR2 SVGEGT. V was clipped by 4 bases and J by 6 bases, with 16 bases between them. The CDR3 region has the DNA TGTGCCAGCAGTTCTCTCAGGGGACAACCTCAGCCCCAGCATTTT. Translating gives CASSSLRGQPQPQHF.

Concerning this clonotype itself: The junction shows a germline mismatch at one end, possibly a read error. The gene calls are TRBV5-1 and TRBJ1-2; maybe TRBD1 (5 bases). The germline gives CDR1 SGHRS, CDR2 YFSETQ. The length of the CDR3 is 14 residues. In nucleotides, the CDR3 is TGCGCCAGCGGCTTGAATCAGGGTAACTATGGCTACACCTTC. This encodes CASGLNQGNYGYTF.

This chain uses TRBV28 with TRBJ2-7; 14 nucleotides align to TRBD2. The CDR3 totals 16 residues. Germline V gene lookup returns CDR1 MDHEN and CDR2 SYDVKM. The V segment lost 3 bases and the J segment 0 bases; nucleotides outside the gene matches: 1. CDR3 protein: CASSFGTSGSSYEQYF. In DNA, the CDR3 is TGTGCCAGCAGTTTTGGGACTAGCGGGAGCTCCTACGAGCAGTACTTC.

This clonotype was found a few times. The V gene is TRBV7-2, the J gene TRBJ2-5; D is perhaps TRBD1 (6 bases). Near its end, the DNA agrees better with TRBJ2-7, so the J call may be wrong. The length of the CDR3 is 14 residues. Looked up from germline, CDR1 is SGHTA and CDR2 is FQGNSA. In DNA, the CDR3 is TGTGCCAGCAGCTTCAGGGGAATCGCTAACGAGCAGTACTTC. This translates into CASSFRGIANEQYF.

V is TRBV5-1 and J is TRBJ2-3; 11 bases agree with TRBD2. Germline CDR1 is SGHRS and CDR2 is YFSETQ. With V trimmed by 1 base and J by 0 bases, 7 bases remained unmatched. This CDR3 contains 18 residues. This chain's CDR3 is CASSLTTRTSGSTDTQYF. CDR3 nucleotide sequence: TGCGCCAGCAGCTTGACTACTAGGACTAGCGGGAGCACAGATACGCAGTATTTT.

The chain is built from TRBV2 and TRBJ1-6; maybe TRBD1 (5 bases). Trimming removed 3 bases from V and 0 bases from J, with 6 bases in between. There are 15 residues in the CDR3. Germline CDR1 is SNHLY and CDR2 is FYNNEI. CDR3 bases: TGTGCCAGCAGTGATGACAGCTCCTATAATTCACCCCTCCACTTT. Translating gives CASSDDSSYNSPLHF.

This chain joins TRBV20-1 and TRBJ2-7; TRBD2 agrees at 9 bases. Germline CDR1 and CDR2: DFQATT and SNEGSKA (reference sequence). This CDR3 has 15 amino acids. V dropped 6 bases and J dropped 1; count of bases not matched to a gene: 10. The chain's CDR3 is CSALGGRAGSYEQYF. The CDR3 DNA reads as TGCAGTGCGCTAGGCGGGAGGGCCGGATCCTACGAGCAGTACTTC.

The CDR3 DNA is TGTGCCAGCAGTTTTCCAGGGGGCGCGAATGAAGCTTTCTTT. Translated: CASSFPGGANEAFF. The chain recombines TRBV28 with TRBJ1-1, with TRBD1 matching over 8 bases. There are 14 residues in the CDR3. Germline values: CDR1 MDHEN, CDR2 SYDVKM. Trimming removed 3 bases from V and 7 bases from J; junction bases left unmatched: 7.

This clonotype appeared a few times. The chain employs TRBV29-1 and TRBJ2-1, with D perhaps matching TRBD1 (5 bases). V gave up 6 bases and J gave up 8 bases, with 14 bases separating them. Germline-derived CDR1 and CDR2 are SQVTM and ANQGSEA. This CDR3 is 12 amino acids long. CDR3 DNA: TGCAGCGTGATAGGGGTTACCGATGAGCAGTTCTTC. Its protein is CSVIGVTDEQFF.